Included here is one T cell receptor beta chain sequence, with context. Its antigen is still unknown. Base qualities were left out, and no much larger clone turns up one base away. These data are taken from a study of T-cell memory formation after mild COVID-19 (dated by TCRdb to 2020 to 2023). Regarding the research as a whole: TCR sequence clusters from the two donors were found to be largely donor specific. The cohort was made up of two young adult volunteers, one female and one male, who were previously healthy. In two donors, T-cell clones that expanded and contracted after mild COVID-19 were followed by sequencing TCRalpha and TCRbeta repertoires longitudinally.

General findings and caveats noted by the study authors: Contracting CD4+ clones appeared mostly in the CM and EM memory subsets, whereas CD8+ clones were enriched in EMRA. Whether the second-wave clones peaking on day 37 were SARS-CoV-2 specific was not confirmed. Only a couple of mild cases were covered in the study, and larger cohorts including severe cases with pre-infection samples were considered necessary. Some responding clones were found in pre-infection memory, which suggests that pre-existing cross-reactive memory T cells took part in the SARS-CoV-2 response. From day 15 to 85, contracting clones showed balanced CD4/CD8 phenotypes, whereas a second wave of clones that expanded from day 15 to 37 leaned towards CD4+.

Ficoll-Paque density gradient centrifugation was used to isolate PBMCs. Trimming removed 5 bases from V and 3 bases from J, leaving 10 bases between the germline ends. The germline V gene sets CDR1 to MNHEY and CDR2 to SVGAGI. Counted from cysteine to phenylalanine, this CDR3 has 13 amino acids. Only the CDR3 DNA is retained, 39 bases long and in frame from the first base. Sequencing took place on an Illumina NovaSeq 6000. TCRalpha and TCRbeta cDNA libraries were constructed by 5'RACE with constant-segment primers, with sample barcodes and unique molecular identifiers being introduced. Trizol reagent was used to extract RNA from every sample. The libraries were amplified in two PCR steps, and the second step added a second sample barcode and Illumina TruSeq adapters. Sequencing of the libraries was done on an Illumina NovaSeq, producing 2 x 150 bp paired-end reads. The paper's processing steps were these. With migec v1.2.7, reads were demultiplexed and then collapsed into UMI-guided consensus sequences. Using mixcr v2.1.11, UMI consensuses were aligned to TRA and TRB V and J templates and then assembled into clonotypes. Expanded or contracted clonotypes were those called significant by both edgeR and NoisET, with noise models trained on biological replicates. edgeR calls used a false discovery rate-adjusted p below 0.01 and a log2 fold-change threshold of 1. As an exploratory analysis of dynamics, max-normalized trajectories of the 1000 most abundant clonotypes were examined by PCA with hierarchical clustering. Each responding clone was given a CD4 or CD8 phenotype based on the CD4+ and CD8+ repertoires, which had been sequenced separately. TCRdb reprocessed the public reads (quality trimming at Q25 with fastp, clone calling with MiXCR) and kept in-frame beta chains. Duplicate CDR3 protein sequences are folded into a single record with the most common DNA and genes. The V and J calls were not made by the authors but by TCRdb's processing. Recorded for this sample are about 400,000 distinct CDR3 sequences; roughly 18% of them occurred a single time. The leading ten clones occupy roughly 21% of the sample.

Source material: PBMCs or a T cell subset sorted from them (not recorded which). The TCR sequence derives from a man in his late teens or twenties who had mild COVID-19 (a few samples of this study predate the infection). The sample titles of this study are shuffled in the database, so cell type and time point are left out; the donor was told from shared clones. This chain is built from TRBV6-5 and TRBJ1-1; the D gene remains uncertain. The CDR3: CASSRFGDTEAFF. The DNA sequence follows: TGTGCCAGCAGTCGATTCGGGGACACTGAAGCTTTCTTT.